The TCR beta chain under discussion was sequenced for a study of Ad26.COV2.S vaccination and SARS-CoV-2 variants. Study context: Once, or twice with 56 days between doses, Ad26.COV2.S was given intramuscularly. The study, taken as a whole, reports: After vaccination, substantial breadth of spike-specific CD8+ and CD4+ responses was reported.

A note on this clone: Antigen unknown.

Described treatment: about 20 received Ad26.COV2.S at low or high dose, single or two shots; about 5 received placebo; per-sample allocation not given. It was on day 63 after the first vaccine or placebo injection that samples were taken. In Boston, an adult donor aged 18-55 years took part. This table comes from immunoSEQ multiplex PCR, and its TCRdb copy is limited to in-frame clones, with some not included. Here the sample spans 350,000 to 500,000 clones, roughly 87% being singletons. V dropped 0 bases and J dropped 1 base, with 10 bases sitting between them. Germline loops: CDR1 SGHRS, CDR2 YFSETQ. The CDR3 spans 15 residues.

This rearrangement joins TRBV5-1 to TRBJ2-5; D not certain. This TCR was recovered from a person between 18 and 59 years old who received the Ad26.COV2.S COVID-19 vaccine or a placebo. The specimen was peripheral blood, collected in a trial of Ad26.COV2.S vaccine versus placebo. CDR3: CASSLEPVSQETQYF. Here the CDR3 DNA reads TGCGCCAGCAGCTTGGAGCCAGTGAGCCAAGAGACCCAGTACTTC.